The rows below give T cell receptor beta chains drawn from one sample of a study of control samples from healthy donors and cancer patients. TCRdb's table, derived via immunoSEQ multiplex PCR, lists solely in-frame clones and lacks some. The repertoire holds some 67,000 clones, with around 87% as singletons. Input material: PBMCs. Receptor source: a woman aged 45-65 years with head and neck cancer. Both conserved end residues are part of each CDR3. A D gene is named only where the DNA matches it firmly. Clone sizes are given selectively: once, few, many, or a class where the clone is expanded.

TRBV28	12	-	-	TRBJ1-2	CASTAPGGGYTF	TGTGCCAGCACGGCGCCGGGGGGTGGCTACACCTTC
TRBV29-1	13	-	-	TRBJ2-2	CSALATRIGELFF	TGCAGCGCCTTAGCTACTAGAATCGGGGAGCTGTTTTTT
TRBV19	16	TRBD2	-	TRBJ2-3	CASSTAAGGPTDTQYF	TGTGCCAGTTCCACGGCGGCGGGGGGGCCCACAGATACGCAGTATTTT
TRBV7-3	16	-	-	TRBJ1-6	CASSLTSDDLNSPLHF	TGTGCCAGCAGCTTAACGTCAGATGACCTTAATTCACCCCTCCACTTT
TRBV19	15	-	-	TRBJ1-6	CASSSTGSNNSPLHF	TGTGCCAGTAGTTCTACAGGCTCCAATAATTCACCCCTCCACTTT
TRBV6-5	11	-	-	TRBJ2-7	CAIGSGFEQYF	TGTGCCATAGGTTCAGGGTTCGAGCAGTACTTC
TRBV7-2	14	TRBD2	-	TRBJ2-3	CASRTGGAADTQYF	TGTGCCAGCAGGACCGGGGGGGCCGCGGATACGCAGTATTTT
TRBV11-3	14	-	-	TRBJ2-7	CASSLEGNSYEQYF	TGTGCCAGCAGCTTAGAAGGGAATTCCTACGAGCAGTACTTC
TRBV5-4	17	TRBD1	once	TRBJ2-6	CASSSPGQGAGANVLTF	TGTGCCAGCAGCTCCCCGGGACAGGGTGCTGGGGCCAACGTCCTGACTTTC
TRBV7-8	16	-	-	TRBJ2-2	CASTRQNVANTGELFF	TGTGCCAGCACCCGACAGAACGTCGCGAACACCGGGGAGCTGTTTTTT
TRBV30	15	-	-	TRBJ2-5	CAWSVRAVTGETQYF	TGTGCCTGGAGTGTTCGGGCTGTGACCGGGGAGACCCAGTACTTC
TRBV7-3	18	-	few	TRBJ2-3	CASSPPHIRDSQTDTQYF	TGTGCCAGCAGCCCCCCTCATATCCGGGACTCACAGACAGATACGCAGTATTTT
TRBV27	13	-	-	TRBJ1-1	CASGRGESTEAFF	TGTGCCAGCGGAAGGGGGGAGAGCACTGAAGCTTTCTTT
TRBV19	15	-	-	TRBJ2-3	CASGGGRGNTDTQYF	TGTGCCTCAGGGGGGGGCAGGGGAAACACAGATACGCAGTATTTT
TRBV6-5	15	TRBD1	-	TRBJ1-4	CASSYSGGAGEKLFF	TGTGCCAGCAGTTACTCAGGGGGCGCAGGGGAAAAACTGTTTTTT
TRBV28	15	-	-	TRBJ1-3	CASGGGSVSGNTIYF	TGTGCCAGCGGAGGGGGATCGGTCTCTGGAAACACCATATATTTT
TRBV30	14	-	-	TRBJ2-3	CAWSLRGPGDTQYF	TGTGCCTGGAGTTTGCGGGGGCCTGGAGATACGCAGTATTTT
TRBV6-5	14	-	-	TRBJ1-6	CASTNGQHNSPLHF	TGTGCCAGCACCAATGGGCAGCATAATTCACCCCTCCACTTT
TRBV4-1	14	-	-	TRBJ2-1	CASSQVALADEQFF	TGCGCCAGCAGCCAAGTTGCCCTAGCTGATGAGCAGTTCTTC
TRBV2	16	-	once	TRBJ2-3	CASSERQGLSTDTQYF	TGTGCCAGCAGTGAGCGGCAGGGACTGAGCACAGATACGCAGTATTTT
TRBV7-9	15	TRBD1	-	TRBJ2-7	CASSPRTGVRVEQYF	TGTGCCAGCAGCCCCCGGACAGGGGTACGGGTCGAGCAGTACTTC
TRBV28	13	-	-	TRBJ1-6	CASSPSFNSPLHF	TGTGCCAGCAGTCCCTCGTTTAATTCACCCCTCCACTTT
TRBV11-3	17	TRBD1	-	TRBJ2-3	CASSSGTGAEFTDTQYF	TGTGCCAGCAGCTCTGGGACAGGGGCCGAGTTCACAGATACGCAGTATTTT
TRBV19	19	TRBD2	once	TRBJ2-3	CASTPLPLAGGTSTDTQYF	TGTGCCAGTACCCCACTACCCCTAGCGGGGGGAACTAGCACAGATACGCAGTATTTT
TRBV19	11	-	-	TRBJ1-1	CASTVNTEAFF	TGTGCCAGTACAGTGAACACTGAAGCTTTCTTT